Presented here are 23 T cell receptor beta chains from one specimen sequenced in a study of T cell responses to AZD1222 COVID-19 vaccine. Clones were sequenced by immunoSEQ multiplex PCR, and TCRdb holds only the in-frame ones, with some missing. The profile shows more than 85,000 clones, about 90% of them singletons. The sequences come from peripheral blood, collected on day 0 of AZD1222 vaccination. Receptor source: an adult in good health.

The chain recombines TRBV19 with TRBJ2-7, with TRBD1 identical over 8 bases. In germline, CDR1 is LNHDA, CDR2 SQIVND (reference sequence). The J segment lost 3 bases and the V segment lost 0 bases, leaving 4 bases of the junction unmatched. CDR3 length equals 15 residues. The CDR3 DNA reads as TGTGCCAGTAGTATAGATTCAGGGGGCTACTACGAGCAGTACTTC. This encodes CASSIDSGGYYEQYF. The complete variable domain, with remaining parts taken from reference TRBV19 and TRBJ2-7, reads DGGITQSPKYLFRKEGQNVTLSCEQNLNHDAMYWYRQDPGQGLRLIYYSQIVNDFQKGDIAEGYSVSREKKESFPLTVTSAQKNPTAFYLCASSIDSGGYYEQYFGPGTRLTVT.

This clone was seen just once. The chain employs TRBV13 and TRBJ2-2; TRBD2 matches 10 bases. The V and J ends lost 5 bases and 1 base, in that order; junction bases with no gene match: 4. CDR3 size: 16 residues. Germline CDR1 and CDR2: PRHDT and FYEKMQ (reference sequence). CDR3 in DNA: TGTGCCAGCAGCCCGAGGACTAGCGGGAACACCGGGGAGCTGTTTTTT. Its translation: CASSPRTSGNTGELFF.

This sequence joins TRBV15 and TRBJ1-6, with 7 nucleotides matching TRBD1. J lost 10 bases, V lost 3 bases, and 6 bases had no gene match. The CDR3 runs to 14 residues. CDR1 and CDR2 from the germline V gene are LNHNV and YYDKDF (reference sequence). CDR3 nucleotides: TGTGCCACCAGCAGGGACAGGAACGGGTCACCCCTCCACTTT. Translating it yields CATSRDRNGSPLHF.

This chain uses TRBV7-2 with TRBJ2-5; D is possibly TRBD1 (6 bases). The V end was cut by 8 bases, the J end by 1 base, with 11 bases between. Per the germline V gene, CDR1 is SGHTA and CDR2 is FQGNSA. The CDR3 extends over 13 amino acids. Here the CDR3 DNA reads TGTGCCAGCTCCAGGACAGCCCAAGAGACCCAGTACTTC. It codes for CASSRTAQETQYF.

The chain recombines TRBV5-1 with TRBJ2-7; 8 positions match TRBD2. The germline V gene encodes CDR1 SGHRS and CDR2 YFSETQ. The CDR3 is made up of 14 amino acids. Trimming at V came to 1 base and at J to 3 bases, leaving 3 bases not matched to a gene. This chain's CDR3 is CASSLTSGGYEQYF. The CDR3 DNA reads TGCGCCAGCAGCTTGACTAGCGGAGGCTACGAGCAGTACTTC. The whole variable domain, filled in from reference TRBV5-1 and TRBJ2-7, reads KAGVTQTPRYLIKTRGQQVTLSCSPISGHRSVSWYQQTPGQGLQFLFEYFSETQRNKGNFPGRFSGRQFSNSRSEMNVSTLELGDSALYLCASSLTSGGYEQYFGPGTRLTVT.

In its sample, this clone was seen once. The chain is built from TRBV7-2 and TRBJ2-1; D is uncertain. Germline CDR1 and CDR2: SGHTA and FQGNSA. Trimming shortened V by 3 bases and J by 4 bases, and 7 bases separated the two germline ends. This CDR3 spans 13 amino acids. CDR3 in DNA: TGTGCCAGCAGCTTCCGAGGATACAATGAGCAGTTCTTC. This gives the protein CASSFRGYNEQFF.

This sequence joins TRBV7-3 and TRBJ1-1, with D tentatively TRBD1 (6 bases). From germline, CDR1 is SGHTA and CDR2 FQGTGA. Deletions cut 2 bases from V and 4 bases from J, with 11 bases between. The CDR3 runs 14 residues. The CDR3 sequence: CASSLQGSSTEAFF. CDR3 coding DNA: TGTGCCAGCAGCTTACAGGGGTCGAGCACTGAAGCTTTCTTT.

The chain uses TRBV5-1 and TRBJ1-6; D gene ambiguous. Germline lookup yields CDR1 SGHRS and CDR2 YFSETQ. V was shortened by 0 bases and J by 7 bases, with 8 bases between the two germline ends. The CDR3 length is 14 residues. CDR3 bases: TGCGCCAGCAGCTTGGGGTATATAAATTCACCCCTCCACTTT. This translates into CASSLGYINSPLHF. Looking up the rest from reference TRBV5-1 and TRBJ1-6 gives the full variable domain: KAGVTQTPRYLIKTRGQQVTLSCSPISGHRSVSWYQQTPGQGLQFLFEYFSETQRNKGNFPGRFSGRQFSNSRSEMNVSTLELGDSALYLCASSLGYINSPLHFGNGTRLTVT.

The rearrangement uses TRBV4-1 and TRBJ1-6, with D maybe TRBD1 (5 bases). V gave up 4 bases and J gave up 3 bases, with 13 bases separating them. Germline loops: CDR1 MGHRA, CDR2 YSYEKL. This CDR3 has 16 amino acids. This CDR3 is CASSREGTVYNSPLHF. DNA of the CDR3: TGCGCCAGCAGCCGTGAAGGGACCGTCTATAATTCACCCCTCCACTTT.

The J gene is TRBJ2-5, the V gene TRBV27; perhaps D is TRBD1 or TRBD2 (5 bases each). The germline V gene encodes CDR1 MNHEY and CDR2 SMNVEV (reference sequence). With 1 base removed from V and 5 bases from J, the gap between germline ends came to 8 bases. The CDR3 contains 13 residues. In DNA form, the CDR3 reads TGTGCCAGCAGTTTATGGGGGAAGGAGACCCAGTACTTC. It is translated as CASSLWGKETQYF.

V and J are TRBV4-1 and TRBJ1-1, with D uncertain. This CDR3 spans 15 amino acids. Trimming pared 6 bases from V and 5 bases from J, leaving 19 bases between. Germline V gives CDR1 MGHRA, CDR2 YSYEKL. The CDR3 is CASRKADPLGTEAFF. The CDR3 DNA is TGCGCCAGCAGAAAGGCGGACCCGCTGGGAACTGAAGCTTTCTTT.

The genes are TRBV12-5 and TRBJ2-4; 8 bases match TRBD1. There are 12 residues in the CDR3. The V segment lost 2 bases and the J segment 15 bases; nucleotides outside the gene matches: 6. The germline CDR1 and CDR2 sequences are LGHNT and FRNRAP. The CDR3 spells CASGLSGQGGYF. In DNA form, the CDR3 reads TGTGCTAGTGGTTTGTCCGGACAGGGAGGGTACTTC.

This clone was recorded only once. This chain connects TRBV4-1 to TRBJ2-7; D is unresolved. In germline, CDR1 is MGHRA, CDR2 YSYEKL. The V gene lost 0 bases and the J gene lost 7 bases, with 10 bases spanning the gap. CDR3 length: 13 amino acids. Here the CDR3 DNA reads TGCGCCAGCAGCCAAGAGGCAGTTTCAGAGCAGTACTTC. This gives the protein CASSQEAVSEQYF.

The rearrangement uses TRBV29-1 and TRBJ2-2; 7 positions agree with TRBD1. The germline CDR1 and CDR2 sequences are SQVTM and ANQGSEA. After removal of 6 bases from V and 6 bases from J, the junction contained 4 bases not matched to a gene. The CDR3 totals 12 residues. CDR3 DNA: TGCAGCGTACACAGGGGCCCCGGGGAGCTGTTTTTT. The encoded protein is CSVHRGPGELFF.

CDR3 nucleotide sequence: TGCGCCAGCAGCTTGGCGGACAGCCGTTACACCGGGGAGCTGTTTTTT. Its translation is CASSLADSRYTGELFF. The V call is TRBV5-1, the J call TRBJ2-2, with D perhaps TRBD1 (6 bases). V was pared by 0 bases and J by 3 bases, with 12 bases between. The CDR3 consists of 16 residues. Germline V lookup: CDR1 SGHRS, CDR2 YFSETQ.

V is TRBV19 and J is TRBJ2-1; TRBD2 matches at 9 bases. Germline loops: CDR1 LNHDA, CDR2 SQIVND (reference sequence). V was pared by 4 bases and J by 4 bases, with 5 bases of the junction left unmatched. This CDR3 has 15 amino acids. This CDR3 is CASSKGSGGYNEQFF. In nucleotides, the CDR3 is TGTGCCAGTAGTAAAGGTAGCGGGGGTTACAATGAGCAGTTCTTC.

CDR3: CASSRGYGYTF. Here the CDR3 DNA reads TGTGCCAGCAGCCGAGGTTATGGCTACACCTTC. The chain couples TRBV12-3 or TRBV12-4 to TRBJ1-2, with no clear D. This CDR3 spans 11 amino acids. V shed 6 bases and J shed 5 bases, with 7 bases lying between them.

The chain has TRBV7-2 and TRBJ2-7; TRBD2 agrees at 15 bases. Germline V gene sequence: CDR1 SGHTA, CDR2 FQGNSA. The V gene end was trimmed by 5 bases and the J gene end by 2 bases; junction bases not matched to a gene: 7. The CDR3 runs to 17 residues. The CDR3 bases are TGTGCCAGCAGCCGGACTAGCGGGGGGGCGTTAGCCTACGAGCAGTACTTC. Amino acids: CASSRTSGGALAYEQYF.

The J gene is TRBJ1-2, the V gene TRBV28; no clear D. Germline CDR1 MDHEN, CDR2 SYDVKM. This CDR3 is built from 12 residues. The V gene lost 5 bases and the J gene lost 7 bases, with 11 bases spanning the gap. The CDR3, as DNA: TGTGCCAGCAGTCCCCCCATGTCTGGCTACACCTTC. Translation gives CASSPPMSGYTF.

This clone is a singleton in its sample. The J gene is TRBJ2-3, the V gene TRBV28; TRBD1 is a possible D gene (6 bases). The germline V and J ends were trimmed by 3 bases and 1 base, with 11 bases remaining between them. The germline V gene has CDR1 MDHEN and CDR2 SYDVKM. This CDR3 has 15 amino acids. As DNA, the CDR3 is TGTGCCAGCAGTTTCCCCGCAGGGGGCACAGATACGCAGTATTTT. Translated: CASSFPAGGTDTQYF.

This clone was seen once. The V gene is TRBV5-1, the J gene TRBJ1-1, with 9 positions matching TRBD1. The V and J ends lost 3 bases and 3 bases, in that order; junction bases with no gene match: 18. The CDR3 extends over 19 amino acids. Germline assignment: CDR1 SGHRS and CDR2 YFSETQ. CDR3 sequence reads: CASSSKFAHRGRRDTEAFF. The CDR3 nucleotides read TGCGCCAGCAGCTCGAAGTTCGCCCACAGGGGGCGGAGGGACACTGAAGCTTTCTTT.

This chain joins TRBV25-1 and TRBJ2-7; no definite D call. There are 10 residues in the CDR3. Germline CDR1 and CDR2: MGHDK and SYGVNS. V gave up 3 bases and J gave up 4 bases, with 1 base separating them. The CDR3 DNA reads as TGTGCCAGCAGTGATTACGAGCAGTACTTC. Translating it yields CASSDYEQYF.

The chain couples TRBV21-1 to TRBJ1-5; the listed D gene, TRBD1, was not tested against the DNA. TRBV21-1 represents a pseudogene. The CDR3 spans 12 residues. CDR3 in amino acids: CASSKQGQPQHF. The CDR3 nucleotides read TGTGCCAGCAGCAAGCAGGGTCAGCCCCAGCATTTT.